The 9 T cell receptor beta chains given below trace back to one sample, sequenced in a study of cytomegalovirus exposure and HLA in healthy donors. PCR used 60 Vbeta primers and 13 Jbeta primers. The assay was immunoSEQ multiplex PCR, and TCRdb's table has in-frame clones only and misses some. This sample has 150,000 to 200,000 clones, with about 82% found just once. Sequencing was carried out using PBMCs. The receptors shown here come from a male donor in good health and CMV-seronegative.

This chain connects TRBV6-5 to TRBJ2-1; 7 positions agree with TRBD2. The CDR3 is 14 residues long. V trimming: 5 bases; J trimming: 7 bases; junction bases outside the gene matches: 8. From germline, CDR1 is MNHEY and CDR2 SVGAGI. The CDR3 DNA follows: TGTGCCAGCAGTCGCCTGCTAGCGGCGAATGAGCAGTTCTTC. Protein sequence: CASSRLLAANEQFF.

This clone was observed a single time. V and J are TRBV2 and TRBJ1-2; 7 nucleotides agree with TRBD1. CDR3 length equals 15 residues. J lost 4 bases, V lost 5 bases, and 10 bases had no gene match. Germline V gene sequence: CDR1 SNHLY, CDR2 FYNNEI. This CDR3 is CASSFKQGIPYGYTF. The CDR3 DNA is TGTGCCAGCAGTTTTAAACAGGGGATTCCCTATGGCTACACCTTC.

This clone was picked up one time. The V gene is TRBV10-3, the J gene TRBJ1-6; 8 nucleotides line up with TRBD1. In germline, CDR1 is ENHRY, CDR2 SYGVKD. With 5 bases clipped from V and 5 bases from J, the junction kept 2 bases outside the gene matches. This CDR3 contains 14 residues. CDR3 bases: TGTGCCATCAGTCCGGGACAGGATAATTCACCCCTCCACTTT. Its translation is CAISPGQDNSPLHF.

The CDR3, as DNA: TGTGCCAGCAGCCGCCCGGGACAGGGTTACTATGGCTACACCTTC. It is translated as CASSRPGQGYYGYTF. This chain uses TRBV5-6 with TRBJ1-2, with 9 nucleotides matching TRBD1. The CDR3 loop spans 15 amino acids. Germline trimming cut 4 bases from V and 3 bases from J; bases unmatched to any gene: 7. Per germline, CDR1 SGHDT and CDR2 YYEEEE.

This clone came up a few times. The chain carries TRBV5-4 and TRBJ2-6, with D tentatively TRBD1 (5 bases). V lost 1 base and J lost 0, with 14 bases in between. Per the germline V gene, CDR1 is SGHNT and CDR2 is YYREEE (reference sequence). The CDR3 covers 18 residues. The CDR3 nucleotides read TGTGCCAGCAGCTTGTGGGCAGGGCCCCACTCTGGGGCCAACGTCCTGACTTTC. As protein: CASSLWAGPHSGANVLTF.

Regarding this clone: One junction end does not reproduce the germline sequence, and a read error may be involved. This CDR3 reads CASSEGGLTYNSPLHF. The CDR3 nucleotides are TGTGCCAGCAGCGAAGGGGGCCTCACCTATAATTCACCCCTCCACTTT. The chain is built from TRBV6-1 and TRBJ1-6; 7 nucleotides align to TRBD1. This CDR3 spans 16 amino acids. CDR1 is MNHNS, CDR2 SASEGT, per germline.

The sample holds a few counts of this clone. The CDR3 is CASSLSGGGTQYF. CDR3 coding DNA: TGTGCCAGCAGCTTAAGTGGGGGGGGTACGCAGTATTTT. V is TRBV7-3 and J is TRBJ2-3, with 7 positions matching TRBD2. Germline values: CDR1 SGHTA, CDR2 FQGTGA. With V trimmed by 1 base and J by 8 bases, 3 bases remained unmatched. CDR3 length equals 13 residues.

The V gene is TRBV5-1, the J gene TRBJ1-4; TRBD1 aligns across 7 bases. The CDR3 is 16 residues long. Unmatched junction bases numbered 6, after V lost 0 bases and J lost 4 bases. The germline V gene encodes CDR1 SGHRS and CDR2 YFSETQ. The CDR3, as DNA: TGCGCCAGCAGCTTGGAAGGGGGCGATCTTAATGAAAAACTGTTTTTT. This gives the protein CASSLEGGDLNEKLFF.

The chain couples TRBV16 to TRBJ2-7; TRBD2 agrees at 11 bases. This CDR3 is built from 15 residues. From germline, CDR1 is KGHSY and CDR2 FQNENV. V was clipped by 3 bases and J by 6 bases; unmatched bases: 7. The CDR3 sequence: CASSQLLAGDLEQYF. DNA of the CDR3: TGTGCCAGCAGCCAGCTACTAGCGGGAGACCTCGAGCAGTACTTC.